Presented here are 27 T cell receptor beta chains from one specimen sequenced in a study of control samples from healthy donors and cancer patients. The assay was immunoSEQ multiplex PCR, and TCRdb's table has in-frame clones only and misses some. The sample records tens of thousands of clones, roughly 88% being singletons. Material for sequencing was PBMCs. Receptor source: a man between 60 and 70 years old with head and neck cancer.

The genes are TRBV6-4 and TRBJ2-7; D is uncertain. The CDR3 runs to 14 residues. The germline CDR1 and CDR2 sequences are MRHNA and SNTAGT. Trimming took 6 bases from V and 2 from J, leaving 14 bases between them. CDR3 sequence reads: CASRERQFPYEQYF. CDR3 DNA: TGTGCCAGCAGGGAGCGTCAGTTTCCCTACGAGCAGTACTTC.

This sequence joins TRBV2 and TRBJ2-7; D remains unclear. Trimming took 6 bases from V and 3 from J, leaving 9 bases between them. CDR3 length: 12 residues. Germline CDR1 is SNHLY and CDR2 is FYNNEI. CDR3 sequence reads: CASRGLGYEQYF. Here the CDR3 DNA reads TGTGCCAGCAGGGGTTTGGGCTACGAGCAGTACTTC.

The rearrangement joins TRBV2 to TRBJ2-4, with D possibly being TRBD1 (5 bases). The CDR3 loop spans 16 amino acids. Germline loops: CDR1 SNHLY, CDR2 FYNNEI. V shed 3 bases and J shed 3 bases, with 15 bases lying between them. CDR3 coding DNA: TGTGCCAGCAGTGAGTTGGTAGGCAGGGTCAAAAACATTCAGTACTTC. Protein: CASSELVGRVKNIQYF.

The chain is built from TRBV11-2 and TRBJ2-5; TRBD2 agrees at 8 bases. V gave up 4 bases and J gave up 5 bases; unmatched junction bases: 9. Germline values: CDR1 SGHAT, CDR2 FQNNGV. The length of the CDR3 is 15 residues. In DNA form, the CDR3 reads TGTGCCAGCAGCTCTAGCGGGCCCCGGTGGGAGACCCAGTACTTC. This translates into CASSSSGPRWETQYF. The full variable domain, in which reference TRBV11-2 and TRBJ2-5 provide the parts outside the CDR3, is EAGVAQSPRYKIIEKRQSVAFWCNPISGHATLYWYQQILGQGPKLLIQFQNNGVVDDSQLPKDRFSAERLKGVDSTLKIQPAKLEDSAVYLCASSSSGPRWETQYFGPGTRLLVL.

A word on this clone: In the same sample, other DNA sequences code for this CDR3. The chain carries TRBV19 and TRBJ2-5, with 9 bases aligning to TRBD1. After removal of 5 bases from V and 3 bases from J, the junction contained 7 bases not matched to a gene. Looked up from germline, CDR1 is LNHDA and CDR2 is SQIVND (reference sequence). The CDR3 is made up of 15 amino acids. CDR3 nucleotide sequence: TGTGCCAGTAGTCCCCGGGACAGGGACAAAGAGACCCAGTACTTC. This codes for CASSPRDRDKETQYF.

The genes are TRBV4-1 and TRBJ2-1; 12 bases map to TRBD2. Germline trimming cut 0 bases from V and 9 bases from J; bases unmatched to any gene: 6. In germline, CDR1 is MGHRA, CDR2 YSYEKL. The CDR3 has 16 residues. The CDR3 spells CASSQEPGLAGSEQFF. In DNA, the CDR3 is TGCGCCAGCAGCCAAGAGCCAGGACTAGCGGGAAGTGAGCAGTTCTTC.

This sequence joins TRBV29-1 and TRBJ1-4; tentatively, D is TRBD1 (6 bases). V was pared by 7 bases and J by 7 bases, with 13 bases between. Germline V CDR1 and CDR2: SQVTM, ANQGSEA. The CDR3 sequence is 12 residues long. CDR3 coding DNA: TGCAGCGCCAGGTGGGGGGCTGAAAAACTGTTTTTT. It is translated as CSARWGAEKLFF.

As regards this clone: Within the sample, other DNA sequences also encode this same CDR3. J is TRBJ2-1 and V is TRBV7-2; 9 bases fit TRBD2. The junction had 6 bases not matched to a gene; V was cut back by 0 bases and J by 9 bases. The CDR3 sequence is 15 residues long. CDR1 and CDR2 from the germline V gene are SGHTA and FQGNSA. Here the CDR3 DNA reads TGTGCCAGCAGCTTAGCTCTTAGCGGGAGTGGTGAGCAGTTCTTC. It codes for CASSLALSGSGEQFF.

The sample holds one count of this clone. The CDR3 bases are TGTGCCAGCAGTTGGTCCCCCGAGGGGGAGCTGTTTTTT. Its translation: CASSWSPEGELFF. This chain joins TRBV2 and TRBJ2-2; D remains ambiguous. The V end lost 5 bases, the J end lost 8 bases, and 12 bases lay between the germline ends. The CDR3 extends over 13 amino acids. CDR1 and CDR2 (germline): SNHLY, FYNNEI. Combining the CDR3 with reference TRBV2 and TRBJ2-2 gives the whole variable domain EPEVTQTPSHQVTQMGQEVILRCVPISNHLYFYWYRQILGQKVEFLVSFYNNEISEKSEIFDDQFSVERPDGSNFTLKIRSTKLEDSAMYFCASSWSPEGELFFGEGSRLTVL.

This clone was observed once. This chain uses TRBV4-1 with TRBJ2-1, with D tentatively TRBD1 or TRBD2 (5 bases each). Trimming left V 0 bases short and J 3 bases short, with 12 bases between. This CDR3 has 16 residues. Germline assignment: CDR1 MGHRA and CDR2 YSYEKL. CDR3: CASSQDAGTDYNEQFF. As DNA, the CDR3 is TGCGCCAGCAGCCAAGATGCAGGGACCGACTACAATGAGCAGTTCTTC.

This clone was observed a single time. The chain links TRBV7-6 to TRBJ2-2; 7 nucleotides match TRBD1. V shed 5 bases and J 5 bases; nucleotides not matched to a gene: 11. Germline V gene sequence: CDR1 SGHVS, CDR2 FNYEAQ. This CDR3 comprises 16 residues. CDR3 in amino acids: CASSQVVQGTTGELFF. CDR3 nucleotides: TGTGCCAGCAGCCAAGTGGTACAGGGGACAACCGGGGAGCTGTTTTTT.

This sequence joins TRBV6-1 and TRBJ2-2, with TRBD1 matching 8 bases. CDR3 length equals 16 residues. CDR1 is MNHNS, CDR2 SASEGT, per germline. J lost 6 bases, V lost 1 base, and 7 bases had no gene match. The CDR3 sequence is CASSEGTGRLAGELFF. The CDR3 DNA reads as TGTGCCAGCAGTGAAGGGACAGGGCGACTCGCCGGGGAGCTGTTTTTT.

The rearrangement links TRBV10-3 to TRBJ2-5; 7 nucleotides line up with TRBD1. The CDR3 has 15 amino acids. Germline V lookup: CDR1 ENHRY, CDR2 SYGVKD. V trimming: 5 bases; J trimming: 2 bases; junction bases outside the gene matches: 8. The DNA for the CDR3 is TGTGCCATCAGTAGCGACAGGGCTTTACAAGAGACCCAGTACTTC. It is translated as CAISSDRALQETQYF.

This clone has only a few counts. CDR3 loop: CASSADRARTGELFF. The CDR3 bases are TGTGCCAGCAGTGCGGACAGGGCGAGGACCGGGGAGCTGTTTTTT. This chain joins TRBV6-4 and TRBJ2-2; 8 positions match TRBD1. J was trimmed by 5 bases and V by 4 bases; bases with no gene match: 6. In germline, CDR1 is MRHNA, CDR2 SNTAGT. The CDR3 has 15 amino acids.

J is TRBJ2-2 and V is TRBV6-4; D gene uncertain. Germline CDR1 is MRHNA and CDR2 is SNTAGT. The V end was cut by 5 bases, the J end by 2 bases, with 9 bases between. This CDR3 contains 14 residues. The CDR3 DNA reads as TGTGCCAGCAGTTCAGACCTAAACACCGGGGAGCTGTTTTTT. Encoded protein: CASSSDLNTGELFF.

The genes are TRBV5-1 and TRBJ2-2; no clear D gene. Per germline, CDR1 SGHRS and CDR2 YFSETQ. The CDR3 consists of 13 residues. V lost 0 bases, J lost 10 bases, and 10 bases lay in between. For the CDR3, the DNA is TGCGCCAGCAGCTTGGAGAGGACCAAGGAGCTGTTTTTT. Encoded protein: CASSLERTKELFF.

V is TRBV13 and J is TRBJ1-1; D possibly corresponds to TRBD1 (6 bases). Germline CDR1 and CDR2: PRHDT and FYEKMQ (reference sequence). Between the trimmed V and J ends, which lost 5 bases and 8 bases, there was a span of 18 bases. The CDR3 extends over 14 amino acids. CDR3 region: CASSQPSQGIEAFF. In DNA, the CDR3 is TGTGCCAGCAGCCAACCATCACAGGGAATCGAAGCTTTCTTT.

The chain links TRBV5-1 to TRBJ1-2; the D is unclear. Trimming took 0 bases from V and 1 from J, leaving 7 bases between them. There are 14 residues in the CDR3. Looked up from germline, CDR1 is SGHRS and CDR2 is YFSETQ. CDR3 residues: CASSLGLGNYGYTF. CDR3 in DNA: TGCGCCAGCAGCTTGGGTCTGGGTAACTATGGCTACACCTTC.

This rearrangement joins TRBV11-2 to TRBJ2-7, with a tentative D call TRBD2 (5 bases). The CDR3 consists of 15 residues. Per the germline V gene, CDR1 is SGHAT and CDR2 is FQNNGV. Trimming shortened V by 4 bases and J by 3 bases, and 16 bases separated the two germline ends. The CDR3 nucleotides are TGTGCCAGCAGCTCGCTACTAGTGAAAGGCTACGAGCAGTACTTC. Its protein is CASSSLLVKGYEQYF. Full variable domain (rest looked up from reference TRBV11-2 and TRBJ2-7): EAGVAQSPRYKIIEKRQSVAFWCNPISGHATLYWYQQILGQGPKLLIQFQNNGVVDDSQLPKDRFSAERLKGVDSTLKIQPAKLEDSAVYLCASSSLLVKGYEQYFGPGTRLTVT.

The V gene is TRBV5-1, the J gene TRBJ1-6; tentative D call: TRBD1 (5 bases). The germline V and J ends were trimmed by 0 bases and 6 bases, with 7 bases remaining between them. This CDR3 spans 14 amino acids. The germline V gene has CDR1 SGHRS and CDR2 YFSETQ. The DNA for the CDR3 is TGCGCCAGCAGCTTGGGGCAGGGTAATTCACCCCTCCACTTT. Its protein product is CASSLGQGNSPLHF.

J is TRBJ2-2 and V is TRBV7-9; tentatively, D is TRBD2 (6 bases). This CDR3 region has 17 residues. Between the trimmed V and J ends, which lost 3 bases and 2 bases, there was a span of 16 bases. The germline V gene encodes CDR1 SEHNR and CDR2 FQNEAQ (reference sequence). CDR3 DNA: TGTGCCAGCAGCTTGATGATGGGGGGAGAAAACACCGGGGAGCTGTTTTTT. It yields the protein CASSLMMGGENTGELFF. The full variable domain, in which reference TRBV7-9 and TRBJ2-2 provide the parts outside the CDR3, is DTGVSQNPRHKITKRGQNVTFRCDPISEHNRLYWYRQTLGQGPEFLTYFQNEAQLEKSRLLSDRFSAERPKGSFSTLEIQRTEQGDSAMYLCASSLMMGGENTGELFFGEGSRLTVL.

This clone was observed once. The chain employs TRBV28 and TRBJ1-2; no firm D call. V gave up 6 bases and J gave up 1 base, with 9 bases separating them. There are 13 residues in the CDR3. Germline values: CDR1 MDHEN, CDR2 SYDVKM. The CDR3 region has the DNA TGTGCCAGCAGGAAGGAGATTAACTATGGCTACACCTTC. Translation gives CASRKEINYGYTF.

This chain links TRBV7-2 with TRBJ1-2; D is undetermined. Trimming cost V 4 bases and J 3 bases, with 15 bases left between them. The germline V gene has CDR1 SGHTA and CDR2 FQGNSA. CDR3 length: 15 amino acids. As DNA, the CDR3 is TGTGCCAGCAGCTCCCGAGCCATTCGAGACTATGGCTACACCTTC. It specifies CASSSRAIRDYGYTF.

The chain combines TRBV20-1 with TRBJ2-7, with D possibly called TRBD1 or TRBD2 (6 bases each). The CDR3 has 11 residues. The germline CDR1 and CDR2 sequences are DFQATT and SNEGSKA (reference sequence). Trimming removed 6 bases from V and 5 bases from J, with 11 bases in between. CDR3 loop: CSAAGGDEQYF. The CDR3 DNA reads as TGCAGTGCCGCCGGGGGCGACGAGCAGTACTTC.

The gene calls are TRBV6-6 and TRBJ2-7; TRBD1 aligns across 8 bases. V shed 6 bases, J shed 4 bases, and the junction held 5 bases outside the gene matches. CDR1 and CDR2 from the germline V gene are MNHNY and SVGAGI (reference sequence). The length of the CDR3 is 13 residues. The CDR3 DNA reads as TGTGCCAGCAGCGGGACAGGCAGTTACGAGCAGTACTTC. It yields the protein CASSGTGSYEQYF.

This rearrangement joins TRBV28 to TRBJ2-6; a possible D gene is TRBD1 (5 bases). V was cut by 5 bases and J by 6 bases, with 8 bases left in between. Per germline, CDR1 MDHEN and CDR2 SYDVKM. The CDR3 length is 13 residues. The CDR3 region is CASSPGLANVLTF. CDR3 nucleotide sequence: TGTGCCAGCAGTCCAGGGTTGGCCAACGTCCTGACTTTC.

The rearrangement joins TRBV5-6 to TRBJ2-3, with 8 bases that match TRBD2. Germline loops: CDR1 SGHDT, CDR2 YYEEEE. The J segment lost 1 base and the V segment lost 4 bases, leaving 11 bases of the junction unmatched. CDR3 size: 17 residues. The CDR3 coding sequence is TGTGCCAGCAGCCCACGCACCGGGACTAGAGGCACAGATACGCAGTATTTT. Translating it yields CASSPRTGTRGTDTQYF.